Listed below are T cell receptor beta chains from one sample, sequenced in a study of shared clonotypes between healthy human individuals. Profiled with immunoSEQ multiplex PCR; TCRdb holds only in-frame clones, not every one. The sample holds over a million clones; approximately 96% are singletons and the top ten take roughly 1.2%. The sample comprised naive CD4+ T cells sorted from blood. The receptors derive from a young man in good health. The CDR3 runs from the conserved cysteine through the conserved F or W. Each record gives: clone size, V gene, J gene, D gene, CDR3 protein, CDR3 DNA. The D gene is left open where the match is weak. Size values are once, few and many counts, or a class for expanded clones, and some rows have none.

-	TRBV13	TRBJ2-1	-	CASSKRYNEQFF	TGTGCCAGCAGCAAACGTTACAATGAGCAGTTCTTC
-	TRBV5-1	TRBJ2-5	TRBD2	CASSPGLAGGQETQYF	TGCGCCAGCAGCCCGGGACTAGCGGGAGGCCAAGAGACCCAGTACTTC
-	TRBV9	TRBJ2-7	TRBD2	CASSPAGAYEQYF	TGTGCCAGCAGCCCAGCGGGAGCGTACGAGCAGTACTTC
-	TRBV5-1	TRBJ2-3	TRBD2	CASSPLAGNTDTQYF	TGCGCCAGCAGCCCACTAGCGGGGAACACAGATACGCAGTATTTT
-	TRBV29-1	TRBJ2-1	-	CSVESGVPPYNEQFF	TGCAGCGTTGAGTCCGGGGTCCCCCCCTACAATGAGCAGTTCTTC
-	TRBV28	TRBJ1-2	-	CASSKHLTPYGYTF	TGTGCCAGCAGTAAGCACCTCACCCCCTATGGCTACACCTTC
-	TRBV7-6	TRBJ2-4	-	CASSQGGLVNIQYF	TGTGCCAGCAGCCAGGGGGGGTTAGTGAACATTCAGTACTTC
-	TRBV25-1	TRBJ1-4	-	CASSEVWGLNEKLFF	TGTGCCAGCAGTGAAGTTTGGGGGCTGAATGAAAAACTGTTTTTT
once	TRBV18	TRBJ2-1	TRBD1	CASSPPRQGSNEQFF	TGTGCCAGCTCACCACCTCGACAGGGAAGCAATGAGCAGTTCTTC
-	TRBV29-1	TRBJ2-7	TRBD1	CSVEYRTGTGFYEQYF	TGCAGCGTTGAATATCGGACCGGGACAGGGTTCTACGAGCAGTACTTC
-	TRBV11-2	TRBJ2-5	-	CASSIRQYQETQYF	TGTGCCAGCAGCATAAGACAGTACCAAGAGACCCAGTACTTC
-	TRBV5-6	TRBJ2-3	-	CASGQKRGNTDTQYF	TGTGCCAGCGGCCAAAAAAGGGGAAACACAGATACGCAGTATTTT
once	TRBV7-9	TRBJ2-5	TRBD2	CASSLYSGSGSETQYF	TGTGCCAGCAGCTTATATAGCGGGAGCGGATCGGAGACCCAGTACTTC
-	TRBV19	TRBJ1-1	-	CASSPRGAGRGAEAFF	TGTGCCAGTAGTCCCCGGGGGGCAGGAAGAGGAGCTGAAGCTTTCTTT
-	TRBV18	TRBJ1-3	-	CASSQVRAASGNTIYF	TGTGCCAGCTCTCAAGTAAGGGCGGCTTCTGGAAACACCATATATTTT
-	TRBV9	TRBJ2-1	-	CASSVEVAEYEKQFF	TGTGCCAGCAGCGTAGAGGTAGCGGAATATGAGAAGCAGTTCTTC
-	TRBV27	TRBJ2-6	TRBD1	CASSLRGTASGANVLTF	TGTGCCAGCAGTTTAAGAGGGACAGCCTCTGGGGCCAACGTCCTGACTTTC
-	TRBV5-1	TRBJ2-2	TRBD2	CASSKASGPNTGELFF	TGCGCCAGCAGCAAAGCTAGCGGGCCCAACACCGGGGAGCTGTTTTTT
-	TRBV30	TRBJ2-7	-	CAWRLVYEQYF	TGTGCCTGGAGGTTAGTCTACGAGCAGTACTTC
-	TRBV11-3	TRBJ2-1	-	CASSLGRGSYNEQFF	TGTGCCAGCAGCTTAGGACGGGGCTCCTACAATGAGCAGTTCTTC
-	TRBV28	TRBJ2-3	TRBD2	CASSPILLAGEIYTQYF	TGTGCCAGCAGCCCTATTCTCTTAGCGGGAGAGATATATACGCAGTATTTT
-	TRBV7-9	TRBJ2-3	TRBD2	CASSLSKREGDTQYF	TGTGCCAGCAGCTTATCTAAGCGGGAAGGAGATACGCAGTATTTT
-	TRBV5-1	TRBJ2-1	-	CASKIQNNEQFF	TGCGCCAGCAAAATTCAGAACAATGAGCAGTTCTTC
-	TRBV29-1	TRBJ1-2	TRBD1	CSVEDSPDRGGGYTF	TGCAGCGTTGAAGATTCCCCGGACAGGGGAGGTGGCTACACCTTC
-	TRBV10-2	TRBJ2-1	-	CASSTGGVMNEQFF	TGCGCCAGCTCCACCGGAGGTGTAATGAATGAGCAGTTCTTC
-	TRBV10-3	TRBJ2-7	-	CAIRPNERTKQYF	TGTGCCATCAGACCGAATGAGCGAACTAAGCAGTACTTC
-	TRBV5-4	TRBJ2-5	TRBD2	CASSPRTSGKETQYF	TGTGCCAGCAGCCCAAGGACTAGCGGAAAAGAGACCCAGTACTTC
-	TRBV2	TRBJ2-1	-	CASSEVRDNGHNEQFF	TGTGCCAGCAGTGAGGTCCGGGACAATGGGCACAATGAGCAGTTCTTC
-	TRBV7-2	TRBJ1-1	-	CASSFSGSGNTEAFF	TGTGCCAGCAGCTTTTCTGGCAGTGGGAACACTGAAGCTTTCTTT
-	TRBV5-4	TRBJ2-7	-	CASSLPEVRYEQYF	TGTGCCAGCAGTTTGCCGGAGGTTCGCTACGAGCAGTACTTC
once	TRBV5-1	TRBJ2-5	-	CASSPGSGSETQYF	TGCGCCAGCAGCCCGGGGAGTGGTTCGGAGACCCAGTACTTC
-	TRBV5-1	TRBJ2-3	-	CASSLDRRLSTDTQYF	TGCGCCAGCAGCTTGGACCGAAGACTCAGCACAGATACGCAGTATTTT